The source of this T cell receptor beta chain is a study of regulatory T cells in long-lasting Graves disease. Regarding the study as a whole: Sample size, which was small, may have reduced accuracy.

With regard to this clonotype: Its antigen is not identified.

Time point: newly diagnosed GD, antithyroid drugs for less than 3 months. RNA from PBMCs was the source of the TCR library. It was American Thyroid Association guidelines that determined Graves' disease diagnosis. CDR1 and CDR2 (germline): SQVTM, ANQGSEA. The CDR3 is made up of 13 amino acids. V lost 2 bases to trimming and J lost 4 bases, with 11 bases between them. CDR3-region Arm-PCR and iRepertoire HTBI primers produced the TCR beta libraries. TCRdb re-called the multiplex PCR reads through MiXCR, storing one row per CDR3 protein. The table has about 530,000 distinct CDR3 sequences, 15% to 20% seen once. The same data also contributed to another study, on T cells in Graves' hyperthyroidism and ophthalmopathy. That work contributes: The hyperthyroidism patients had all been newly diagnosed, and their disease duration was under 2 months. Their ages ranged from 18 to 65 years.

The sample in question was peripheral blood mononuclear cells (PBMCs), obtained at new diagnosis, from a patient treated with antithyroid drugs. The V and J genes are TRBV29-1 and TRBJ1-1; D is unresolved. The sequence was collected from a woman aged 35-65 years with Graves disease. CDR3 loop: CSVEIGMGTEAFF. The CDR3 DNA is TGCAGCGTTGAAATAGGGATGGGCACTGAAGCTTTCTTT.